The clone carrying this T cell receptor beta chain was counted between two and nine times. This specimen comes from a study of cytomegalovirus exposure and HLA in healthy donors. Vbeta (60) and Jbeta (13) primers were used in the PCR. The table came from immunoSEQ multiplex PCR; TCRdb's copy has only in-frame clones and leaves some out. Of around 280,000 clones listed, roughly 90% are singletons. Healthy bone marrow donors made up the donors. Germline loops: CDR1 SGHTA, CDR2 FQGNSA. CDR3 length: 13 residues. Trimming pared 5 bases from V and 4 bases from J, leaving 11 bases between. This chain joins TRBV7-2 and TRBJ1-2, with TRBD1 as a possible D gene (5 bases). This TCR was recovered from a woman under 30 in good health and CMV-seronegative. Sequenced material: PBMCs. CDR3 residues: CASSADSRYGYTF. Written as DNA, the CDR3 is TGTGCCAGCAGCGCCGACAGTCGCTATGGCTACACCTTC. Looking up the rest from reference TRBV7-2 and TRBJ1-2 gives the full variable domain: GAGVSQSPSNKVTEKGKDVELRCDPISGHTALYWYRQSLGQGLEFLIYFQGNSAPDKSGLPSDRFSAERTGGSVSTLTIQRTQQEDSAVYLCASSADSRYGYTFGSGTRLTVV.